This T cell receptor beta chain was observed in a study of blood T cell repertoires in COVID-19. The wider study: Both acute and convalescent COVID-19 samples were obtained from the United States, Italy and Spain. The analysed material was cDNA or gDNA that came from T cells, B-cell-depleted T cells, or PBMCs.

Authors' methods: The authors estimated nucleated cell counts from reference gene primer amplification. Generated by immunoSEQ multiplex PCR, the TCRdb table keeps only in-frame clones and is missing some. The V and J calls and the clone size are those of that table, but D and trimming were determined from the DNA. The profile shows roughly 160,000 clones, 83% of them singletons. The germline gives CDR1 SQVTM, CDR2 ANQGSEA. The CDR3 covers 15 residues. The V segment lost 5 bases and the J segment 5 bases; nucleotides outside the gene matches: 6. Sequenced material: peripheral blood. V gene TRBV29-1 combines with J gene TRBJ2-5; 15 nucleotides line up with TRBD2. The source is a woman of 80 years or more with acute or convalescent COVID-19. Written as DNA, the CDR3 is TGCAGCGTTCGGACTAGCGGGGGGGCAGGCGAGACCCAGTACTTC. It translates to CSVRTSGGAGETQYF. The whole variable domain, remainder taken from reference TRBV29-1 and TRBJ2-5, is SAVISQKPSRDICQRGTSLTIQCQVDSQVTMMFWYRQQPGQSLTLIATANQGSEATYESGFVIDKFPISRPNLTFSTLTVSNMSPEDSSIYLCSVRTSGGAGETQYFGPGTRLLVL.